This TCR beta chain is drawn from a study of blood T cells in healthy people across ages (dated by TCRdb to between 2014 and 2017). Regarding the study in general: In model experiments, roughly one uniquely barcoded TCR beta cDNA molecule per two T cells was captured by template switching. Donors were grouped into four age groups: young (average 16 years), middle-aged (roughly 37), aged (roughly 62) and long-lived (82). For two donors (one aged 18 to 30 and one aged 80 or older), the study analyzed two additional independent replicas of 1 million unique cDNA reads from the same blood draw. To avoid experimental bias, donors of different ages were distributed randomly across sequencing lanes. Using deep sequencing normalized with unique cDNA molecular identifiers, the study measured how TCR beta repertoire diversity changes with age.

Between the V and J ends, shortened by 0 bases and 0 bases respectively, the junction contains 9 bases. CDR1 LGHNA and CDR2 YSLEER are derived from the germline V gene. Including the terminal cysteine and phenylalanine, the CDR3 comprises 15 residues. The DNA shown is the 45-base CDR3, in frame from base 1. Broader findings and caveats from the paper: The long-lived group showed more naive CD4+ T cells, fewer expanded clones and increased TCR diversity than the aged group, suggesting age selection. Total diversity estimates from one million sequenced T cells were considered lower bounds and underestimates. Conclusive comparison of naive and antigen-experienced compartments was prevented by the profiling of bulk unsorted PBMCs. Donor CMV infection status was unknown, potentially confounding age-related changes in expanded clonotypes. Observed TCR beta diversity per million T cells fell roughly linearly with age, and a significant reduction was already apparent by age around 36. The percentage of naive T cells measured by flow cytometry correlated strongly with observed TCR beta diversity.

Libraries were prepared through 5' RACE. Reads for this sample came from an Illumina HiSeq 2500. The second PCR ran for about 7 to 11 cycles and used a J-beta primer mix along with a sample-barcoded 5' primer. Each TCR beta cDNA molecule received a unique molecular identifier from a template-switch 5' adaptor carrying 12 random nucleotides. Each sample yielded at least 3 million CDR3-containing paired-end reads. First-strand cDNA was synthesized from all RNA with the Mint cDNA synthesis kit, primed by a TRBC-specific oligonucleotide. Following uracil-DNA glycosylase treatment, a first 18-cycle PCR with universal primers M1SS and BC2_uni_R was performed on all cDNA. The study's processing was this. For normalization, 1 million high-quality reads were randomly selected from each sample, with every read carrying a distinct molecular identifier. Reads with shared molecular identifiers were discarded instead of being binned into consensus sequences. MiTCR, run with a Q25 quality threshold and the strictest error-elimination algorithm, handled CDR3 identification, clonotype clustering and error correction. Lower-bound total TCR beta diversity was estimated with a nonparametric unseen species model using Euler transformation. TCRdb reprocessing: public reads trimmed at Q25 with fastp, clones called with MiXCR, in-frame beta chains kept. Rows matching on CDR3 protein sequence are summarized as one entry with the most common DNA and genes. Clone size and V and J calls follow TCRdb, not the original study. The sample has about 770,000 distinct CDR3 sequences on record, around 45% of them singletons. The ten largest account for roughly 18% of the sample.

Donors were approximately 42 systemically healthy Caucasian individuals from Russia aged roughly 6 to 95 years. Each donor gave ten milliliters of peripheral blood, collected into EDTA-treated Vacutainer tubes. Ficoll-Paque density-gradient centrifugation was used to isolate PBMCs, with at least 6 million obtained per sample. Trizol reagent was used to extract total RNA from the PBMCs, yielding at least 5.5 micrograms per sample. The percentages of naive CD45RAhigh/CD27high T cells were determined by flow cytometry on a PBMC aliquot from every donor. This clonotype occurred a few times. The clone's antigen remains unknown. It has no much larger one-base neighbor in the sample; base qualities were not kept.

The sample consisted of blood. The rearrangement combines TRBV4-3 with TRBJ2-7; the D gene may be TRBD1 or TRBD2, since each aligns over 5 bases. This TCR came from a man aged 60 to 75 in good health. The nucleotide sequence is given as TGCGCCAGCAGCCAAGATCGGGGCAACTCCTACGAGCAGTACTTC. Translated, this is CASSQDRGNSYEQYF.